A single sample gave rise to the 17 T cell receptor beta chains below, sequenced in a study of cytomegalovirus exposure and HLA in healthy donors. The data were produced by immunoSEQ multiplex PCR, yet TCRdb's version contains in-frame clones alone and is incomplete. Of some 320,000 clones in the sample, about 85% were seen once. Sequenced sample: PBMCs. These receptors all come from a woman younger than 45 in good health and CMV-seropositive.

The J gene is TRBJ2-7, the V gene TRBV6-5, with 9 positions matching TRBD2. V shed 2 bases, J shed 3 bases, and the junction held 5 bases outside the gene matches. The V gene's germline CDR1 is MNHEY and CDR2 SVGAGI. This CDR3 contains 15 residues. CDR3 in amino acids: CASSYAAGGNYEQYF. The CDR3 coding sequence is TGTGCCAGCAGTTACGCAGCGGGAGGAAACTACGAGCAGTACTTC.

Comment on this clone: One end of the junction is discordant with germline, which a read error may explain. J is TRBJ1-4 and V is TRBV19; D may be TRBD1 (6 bases). Germline values: CDR1 LNHDA, CDR2 SQIVND (reference sequence). CDR3 size: 12 residues. Written as DNA, the CDR3 is TGTGCCAGTAGTATAGAGGGGGGGGCCCGCTCGTTT. Translating gives CASSIEGGARSF.

The rearrangement uses TRBV28 and TRBJ1-2; D perhaps matches TRBD1 (5 bases). The CDR3 is made up of 16 amino acids. Trimming pared 1 base from V and 8 bases from J, leaving 20 bases between. CDR1 MDHEN and CDR2 SYDVKM come from the germline V gene. CDR3 sequence reads: CASSLFMAGREIGYTF. The CDR3 region has the DNA TGTGCCAGCAGTTTATTTATGGCAGGGAGGGAAATAGGCTACACCTTC.

The rearrangement uses TRBV27 and TRBJ1-1; D gene unclear. Deletions cut 7 bases from V and 1 base from J, with 10 bases between. The CDR3 consists of 13 residues. Germline CDR1 reads MNHEY; CDR2 reads SMNVEV (reference sequence). The DNA for the CDR3 is TGTGCCAGCACCCCAGGAGCGAACACTGAAGCTTTCTTT. Its protein product is CASTPGANTEAFF.

This chain links TRBV28 with TRBJ2-2, with 9 bases lining up with TRBD1. The CDR3 sequence is 16 residues long. Unmatched junction bases numbered 3, after V lost 3 bases and J lost 1 base. CDR1 MDHEN and CDR2 SYDVKM come from the germline V gene. CDR3 sequence: CASSLVGQGNTGELFF. CDR3 DNA: TGTGCCAGCAGTTTGGTGGGACAGGGGAACACCGGGGAGCTGTTTTTT.

The rearrangement uses TRBV5-1 and TRBJ2-6; D is unresolved. V lost 4 bases, J lost 0 bases, and 11 bases lay in between. The germline V gene encodes CDR1 SGHRS and CDR2 YFSETQ. The CDR3 totals 16 residues. DNA of the CDR3: TGCGCCAGCAGCGCCAAATCTAGCTCTGGGGCCAACGTCCTGACTTTC. Translating gives CASSAKSSSGANVLTF.

This clone was detected only once. This chain links TRBV9 with TRBJ1-2, with TRBD1 identical over 8 bases. Germline CDR1 is SGDLS and CDR2 is YYNGEE. The CDR3 extends over 12 amino acids. J was trimmed by 6 bases and V by 4 bases; bases with no gene match: 2. CDR3 sequence reads: CASSSTGDGYTF. CDR3 coding DNA: TGTGCCAGCAGCTCGACAGGGGATGGCTACACCTTC. Complete variable domain (other parts from reference TRBV9 and TRBJ1-2): DSGVTQTPKHLITATGQRVTLRCSPRSGDLSVYWYQQSLDQGLQFLIQYYNGEERAKGNILERFSAQQFPDLHSELNLSSLELGDSALYFCASSSTGDGYTFGSGTRLTVV.

The chain employs TRBV28 and TRBJ2-5, with D tentatively TRBD2 (6 bases). CDR3 size: 16 residues. Germline CDR1 is MDHEN and CDR2 is SYDVKM. With 2 bases removed from V and 5 bases from J, the gap between germline ends came to 18 bases. For the CDR3, the DNA is TGTGCCAGCAGTTTACTCCCCGGGAGTGTTGGGGAGACCCAGTACTTC. This gives the protein CASSLLPGSVGETQYF.

The rearrangement joins TRBV6-6 to TRBJ1-6, with D hard to call. V lost 5 bases and J lost 9, with 11 bases in between. Germline V gives CDR1 MNHNY, CDR2 SVGAGI (reference sequence). CDR3 length equals 13 residues. CDR3 residues: CASSAGRSSPLHF. CDR3 nucleotide sequence: TGTGCCAGCAGTGCTGGACGGAGTTCACCCCTCCACTTT.

This chain uses TRBV9 with TRBJ2-7; tentatively, D is TRBD1 or TRBD2 (5 bases each). Germline V lookup: CDR1 SGDLS, CDR2 YYNGEE. This CDR3 region has 14 residues. The germline V and J ends were trimmed by 4 bases and 2 bases, with 13 bases remaining between them. The CDR3 region has the DNA TGTGCCAGCAGCCCGGGGACCGCTACCTACGAGCAGTACTTC. Residues: CASSPGTATYEQYF. The whole variable domain, filled in from reference TRBV9 and TRBJ2-7, reads DSGVTQTPKHLITATGQRVTLRCSPRSGDLSVYWYQQSLDQGLQFLIQYYNGEERAKGNILERFSAQQFPDLHSELNLSSLELGDSALYFCASSPGTATYEQYFGPGTRLTVT.

The V gene is TRBV6-1, the J gene TRBJ2-3; possibly TRBD2 for D (5 bases). Germline CDR1 and CDR2: MNHNS and SASEGT. The CDR3 contains 13 residues. Trimming removed 6 bases at V and 12 bases at J, with 19 bases between. The CDR3 is CASSLLASPGQYF. In DNA form, the CDR3 reads TGTGCCAGCAGCCTGCTAGCTTCCCCGGGACAGTATTTT.

This clone appeared a single time. This rearrangement joins TRBV5-6 to TRBJ2-7; D remains unclear. Trimming left V 0 bases short and J 0 bases short, with 16 bases between. The CDR3 is 17 residues long. From germline, CDR1 is SGHDT and CDR2 YYEEEE. The CDR3 nucleotides are TGTGCCAGCAGCTTGGCCTGGGTAGCAACCTACTCCTACGAGCAGTACTTC. Amino acids: CASSLAWVATYSYEQYF.

The chain has TRBV4-3 and TRBJ1-6; a weak D match, TRBD1 (5 bases). The CDR3 is made up of 14 amino acids. With 0 bases removed from V and 8 bases from J, the gap between germline ends came to 8 bases. Per the germline V gene, CDR1 is LGHNA and CDR2 is YSLEER. The CDR3: CASSQEWDYSPLHF. The DNA for the CDR3 is TGCGCCAGCAGCCAAGAGTGGGACTATTCACCCCTCCACTTT.

The V gene is TRBV9, the J gene TRBJ2-3, with D perhaps matching TRBD2 (6 bases). CDR3 size: 15 residues. Germline V gives CDR1 SGDLS, CDR2 YYNGEE. V shed 0 bases and J shed 4 bases, with 12 bases lying between them. The CDR3: CASSVAGASPDTQYF. The CDR3 DNA is TGTGCCAGCAGCGTAGCGGGAGCGTCCCCAGATACGCAGTATTTT.

The chain has TRBV27 and TRBJ2-7; 9 bases map to TRBD1. With V trimmed by 6 bases and J by 0 bases, 6 bases remained unmatched. The CDR3 length is 15 residues. In germline, CDR1 is MNHEY, CDR2 SMNVEV (reference sequence). The CDR3 bases are TGTGCCAGCAGGGGCCGGGACAGGGTCTCCTACGAGCAGTACTTC. Amino acid sequence: CASRGRDRVSYEQYF.

The chain has TRBV11-2 and TRBJ1-1, with D hard to call. The V and J ends lost 0 bases and 0 bases respectively, with 8 bases between them. Per the germline V gene, CDR1 is SGHAT and CDR2 is FQNNGV. CDR3 length: 15 amino acids. CDR3 residues: CASSLEWLMNTEAFF. The CDR3 region has the DNA TGTGCCAGCAGCTTAGAATGGCTGATGAACACTGAAGCTTTCTTT.

The rearrangement uses TRBV6-6 and TRBJ2-3; 10 bases match TRBD2. Germline CDR1 reads MNHNY; CDR2 reads SVGAGI (reference sequence). Trimming removed 7 bases from V and 2 bases from J; junction bases left unmatched: 9. The CDR3 loop spans 16 amino acids. In DNA, the CDR3 is TGTGCCAGCACCACATCCGGGACTAGCGCCACAGATACGCAGTATTTT. The encoded protein is CASTTSGTSATDTQYF.